This T cell receptor (beta chain) derives from a study of cytomegalovirus exposure and HLA in healthy donors listed by TCRdb under 2017. For the wider study: According to a later analysis, one platform produced both the 110 or so validation repertoires and the 666 repertoires of the first cohort. The study aimed to test whether cataloging public T cell receptors could reveal signatures of past pathogen exposure. A separate validation cohort of roughly 130 different subjects was used in addition to the approximately 700-subject first cohort. To predict cytomegalovirus infection status, the study combined high-throughput TCR immunosequencing, statistical association of individual TCRs with disease status, and machine learning. Broader findings and caveats from the paper: Cytomegalovirus status was reported to be diagnosed by the classifier with high specificity and sensitivity in both the original and validation cohorts. A later analysis found that TCRs clustered in the first cohort also tended to co-occur in the 120 or so validation repertoires, with roughly 95% of cluster scores above 0. All 120 repertoires were used to score co-occurrence in the validation cohort in a later analysis, because that analysis had no HLA typing for the cohort. According to the authors, the approach could potentially be generalized to other disease states and immunological phenotypes. Across donors, most TCR sequences were observed very rarely, whereas some public TCRs were present in many individuals. A few of the identified cytomegalovirus-associated TCR beta chains were confirmed in vitro to be specific for cytomegalovirus antigens. The study listed over 150 TCR beta chains as associated with cytomegalovirus.

A distance of 13 bases separates the germline ends of V and J, which lose 5 bases and 0 bases respectively. Its CDR3 holds 15 amino acids, cysteine through phenylalanine. Only CDR3 DNA remains: 45 bases, in frame from the first base. In the germline V gene (reference sequence), CDR1 corresponds to MNHEY and CDR2 to SMNVEV. Separate from the approximately 700-subject first cohort, the validation cohort of about 110 subjects was the group to which the donors belonged. The method behind the library was the immunoSEQ multiplex PCR assay. The paper's processing steps were these. To diagnose cytomegalovirus status from the catalog of TCR beta chain sequences, a statistical classification framework was built. TCRdb re-hosts the immuneACCESS table, in-frame sequences only. Its copies lack some clones; in the studies checked, an unresolved V gene accounts for under half of them, and the cause for the rest is not known. The DNA gave D and trimming, while V, J and clone size come from that table. The sample records 200,000 to 250,000 clones, about nine tenths of which are singletons. Jointly, the top ten make up roughly 2% of the sample.

In regard to this clone: Its antigen has not been determined. Base qualities are missing; no much larger clone stands one base away.

The sequencing input was PBMCs. The chain joins TRBV27 to TRBJ1-1; no D gene is confidently identified. The origin of this receptor is a woman between 18 and 29 years old in good health and CMV-seropositive. The DNA sequence reads TGTGCCAGCAGTACCCTTACAGCAATGAACACTGAAGCTTTCTTT. Its translation is CASSTLTAMNTEAFF.